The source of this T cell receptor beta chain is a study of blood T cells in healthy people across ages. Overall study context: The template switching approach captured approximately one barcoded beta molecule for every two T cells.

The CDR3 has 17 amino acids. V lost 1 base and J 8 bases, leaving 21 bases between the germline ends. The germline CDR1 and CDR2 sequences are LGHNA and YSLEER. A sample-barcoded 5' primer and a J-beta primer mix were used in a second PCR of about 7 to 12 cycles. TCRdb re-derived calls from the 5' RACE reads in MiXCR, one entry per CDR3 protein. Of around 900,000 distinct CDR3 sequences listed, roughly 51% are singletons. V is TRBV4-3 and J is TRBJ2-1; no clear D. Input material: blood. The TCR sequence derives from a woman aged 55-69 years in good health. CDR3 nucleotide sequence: TGCGCCAGCAGCCAAGGAAATCTACGTCCCGATGGATATGAGCAGTTCTTC. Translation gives CASSQGNLRPDGYEQFF.